This T cell receptor (beta chain) was identified in a study of control samples from healthy donors and cancer patients. Looked up from germline, CDR1 is KGHSH and CDR2 is LQKENI. The CDR3 loop spans 14 amino acids. J was trimmed by 6 bases and V by 5 bases; bases with no gene match: 5. Clones were read by immunoSEQ multiplex PCR, and TCRdb kept only the in-frame ones, dropping some. In the table there are 70,000 to 95,000 clones, approximately 91% of which are singletons. The chain recombines TRBV18 with TRBJ2-2, with 8 bases that match TRBD1. This sequence originates from a woman aged 25 to 39 in good health. Sequencing was done on a sample of blood. The CDR3 DNA reads as TGTGCCAGCTCAACAAACAGGGGGGCCGGGGAGCTGTTTTTT. As protein: CASSTNRGAGELFF.